The entry below describes one TCR beta chain. The data were taken from a study of blood T cell repertoires in COVID-19. Study information: Specimens from acute and convalescent COVID-19 originated in the United States, Italy and Spain.

The junction had 3 bases not matched to a gene; V was cut back by 2 bases and J by 5 bases. The CDR3 length is 14 residues. Germline lookup yields CDR1 MGHRA and CDR2 YSYEKL. The table came from immunoSEQ multiplex PCR; TCRdb's copy has only in-frame clones and leaves some out. Here the sample spans some 80,000 clones, about four fifths being singletons. The sequencing sample was made of peripheral blood. The chain is built from TRBV4-1 and TRBJ2-5, with 9 bases fitting TRBD2. The sequence came from a woman older than 75 with active or convalescent COVID-19. The CDR3 coding sequence is TGCGCCAGCAGCCAATGGCTAGCGGGGGAGACCCAGTACTTC. Protein: CASSQWLAGETQYF.